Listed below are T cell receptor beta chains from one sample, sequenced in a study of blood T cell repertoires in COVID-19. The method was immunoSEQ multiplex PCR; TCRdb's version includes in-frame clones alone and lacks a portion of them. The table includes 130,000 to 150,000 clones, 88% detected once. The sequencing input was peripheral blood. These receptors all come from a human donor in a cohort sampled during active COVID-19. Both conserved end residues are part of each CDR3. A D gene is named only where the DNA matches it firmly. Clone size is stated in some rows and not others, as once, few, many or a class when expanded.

CDR3nt: TGTGCCAGCAGCCCGTGGGACAGGAGGGGATGGGATAGCACAGATACGCAGTATTTT; CDR3aa: CASSPWDRRGWDSTDTQYF; v_gene: TRBV5-6; d_gene: TRBD1; abundance: .; j_gene: TRBJ2-3
CDR3nt: TGTGCCAGTAGTCAGACAGTACCCTCTGGAAACACCATATATTTT; CDR3aa: CASSQTVPSGNTIYF; v_gene: TRBV19; d_gene: .; abundance: .; j_gene: TRBJ1-3
CDR3nt: TGTGCCACCAGCAGTAACAAATATGCTAGAGCGGGCGCCCCTAGAGAGCAGTACTTC; CDR3aa: CATSSNKYARAGAPREQYF; v_gene: TRBV15; d_gene: .; abundance: .; j_gene: TRBJ2-7
CDR3nt: TGTGCCAGTAGTGAGACAGGGACGAACTATGGCTACACCTTC; CDR3aa: CASSETGTNYGYTF; v_gene: TRBV19; d_gene: TRBD1; abundance: few; j_gene: TRBJ1-2
CDR3nt: TGCGCCAGCAGTAAAGGGGGCTCGGTAGATACGCAGTATTTT; CDR3aa: CASSKGGSVDTQYF; v_gene: TRBV10-1; d_gene: TRBD1; abundance: .; j_gene: TRBJ2-3
CDR3nt: TGTGCCAGCTCACCATTCAGGCAGGGGCAATCCTACGAGCAGTACTTC; CDR3aa: CASSPFRQGQSYEQYF; v_gene: TRBV18; d_gene: .; abundance: .; j_gene: TRBJ2-7
CDR3nt: TGTGCCAGCAGCCAAGTCAGGGCCTACGAGCAGTACTTC; CDR3aa: CASSQVRAYEQYF; v_gene: TRBV14; d_gene: .; abundance: .; j_gene: TRBJ2-7
CDR3nt: TGTGCCAGCAGCGTATCAGCGGCGAGTGAAGCTTTCTTT; CDR3aa: CASSVSAASEAFF; v_gene: TRBV9; d_gene: .; abundance: .; j_gene: TRBJ1-1
CDR3nt: TGTGCCAGCAGCTTAATGGGCGGGAGTTCCTACGAGCAGTACTTC; CDR3aa: CASSLMGGSSYEQYF; v_gene: TRBV7-3; d_gene: TRBD2; abundance: .; j_gene: TRBJ2-7
CDR3nt: TGTGCCAGTAACGACAGGGGAGAGACCCAGTACTTC; CDR3aa: CASNDRGETQYF; v_gene: TRBV19; d_gene: TRBD1; abundance: .; j_gene: TRBJ2-5
CDR3nt: TGTGCCAGCAGACCCGTACTCAGGGGGAACACTGAAGCTTTCTTT; CDR3aa: CASRPVLRGNTEAFF; v_gene: TRBV2; d_gene: .; abundance: .; j_gene: TRBJ1-1
CDR3nt: TGTGCCAGCAGTTTATTCGGGGGGCATCAGCCCCAGCATTTT; CDR3aa: CASSLFGGHQPQHF; v_gene: TRBV28; d_gene: .; abundance: .; j_gene: TRBJ1-5
CDR3nt: TGTGCCAGCAGTTTATCTGGGGTGGGGGGTAACTATGGCTACACCTTC; CDR3aa: CASSLSGVGGNYGYTF; v_gene: TRBV28; d_gene: .; abundance: .; j_gene: TRBJ1-2
CDR3nt: TGTGCCAGCAGTGAAGCGACCAGGGGGCGAAGGCAGTTCTTC; CDR3aa: CASSEATRGRRQFF; v_gene: TRBV6-1; d_gene: TRBD1; abundance: .; j_gene: TRBJ2-1
CDR3nt: TGTGCCAGCAGCTTCAGGACTAGCGGGAGGGGGGAGCAGTACTTC; CDR3aa: CASSFRTSGRGEQYF; v_gene: TRBV7-2; d_gene: TRBD2; abundance: .; j_gene: TRBJ2-7
CDR3nt: TGTGCCACCAGTGATTCGTCTCCCAGGGGGCGCGTGGACACCGGGGAGCTGTTTTTT; CDR3aa: CATSDSSPRGRVDTGELFF; v_gene: TRBV24-1; d_gene: TRBD1; abundance: .; j_gene: TRBJ2-2
CDR3nt: TGTGCCAGCAGTGAATCCGGGAGCTCCTACAATGAGCAGTTCTTC; CDR3aa: CASSESGSSYNEQFF; v_gene: TRBV2; d_gene: .; abundance: once; j_gene: TRBJ2-1
CDR3nt: TGCGCCAGCAGTGACCCGGGAGGGGGGGGACACAATGAGCAGTTCTTC; CDR3aa: CASSDPGGGGHNEQFF; v_gene: TRBV10-2; d_gene: TRBD2; abundance: .; j_gene: TRBJ2-1
CDR3nt: TGTGCCAGCAGGATAACAGGGGGCGCTGGGGCCAACGTCCTGACTTTC; CDR3aa: CASRITGGAGANVLTF; v_gene: TRBV7-9; d_gene: TRBD1; abundance: .; j_gene: TRBJ2-6
CDR3nt: TGTGCCAGCAGTTTTTACAGGGGGCGTCCCAAGCAGTTCTTC; CDR3aa: CASSFYRGRPKQFF; v_gene: TRBV28; d_gene: TRBD1; abundance: .; j_gene: TRBJ2-1
CDR3nt: TGTGCCAGCAGCAGTAGGACTAGCGGGGCTTTATCCTACAATGAGCAGTTCTTC; CDR3aa: CASSSRTSGALSYNEQFF; v_gene: TRBV9; d_gene: TRBD2; abundance: .; j_gene: TRBJ2-1
CDR3nt: TGTGCCATCAGTCCCCGGGGGGTCACCTACGAGCAGTACTTC; CDR3aa: CAISPRGVTYEQYF; v_gene: TRBV10-3; d_gene: TRBD2; abundance: few; j_gene: TRBJ2-7
CDR3nt: TGTGCCAGCAGCTTAGCAGGGTTTGAGCAGTACTTC; CDR3aa: CASSLAGFEQYF; v_gene: TRBV13; d_gene: .; abundance: once; j_gene: TRBJ2-7
CDR3nt: TGTGCCAGCAGCCAGGGCACCTACGAGCAGTACTTC; CDR3aa: CASSQGTYEQYF; v_gene: TRBV4-2; d_gene: .; abundance: .; j_gene: TRBJ2-7